These 13 T cell receptor beta chains originate from one sample sequenced in a study of cytotoxic CD8 clonotypes in ibrutinib-treated CLL. Sequencing was performed with immunoSEQ multiplex PCR; in TCRdb, only in-frame clones are kept and a portion is missing. Seen here are roughly 150,000 clones, around 80% observed once, and the top ten hold roughly 4.5%. The input for sequencing was PBMCs, taken after 24 months of ibrutinib treatment. The source is a human donor with chronic lymphocytic leukemia.

The rearrangement joins TRBV6-6 to TRBJ1-1, with D possibly matching TRBD1 (5 bases). The CDR3 spans 14 residues. The germline V gene has CDR1 MNHNY and CDR2 SVGAGI (reference sequence). Trimming pared 0 bases from V and 5 bases from J, leaving 10 bases between. DNA for the CDR3: TGTGCCAGCAGTTACTCGGGGGGGTGGACTGAAGCTTTCTTT. This encodes CASSYSGGWTEAFF.

J is TRBJ1-4 and V is TRBV5-1; 7 bases are a match to TRBD1. The germline V gene encodes CDR1 SGHRS and CDR2 YFSETQ. V dropped 1 base and J dropped 4; count of bases not matched to a gene: 1. This CDR3 is 14 amino acids long. CDR3 in amino acids: CASSLRQGNEKLFF. In nucleotides, the CDR3 is TGCGCCAGCAGCTTGAGACAGGGTAATGAAAAACTGTTTTTT.

This chain uses TRBV18 with TRBJ2-7; 9 bases agree with TRBD1. V dropped 3 bases and J dropped 2; count of bases not matched to a gene: 2. The germline V gene encodes CDR1 KGHSH and CDR2 LQKENI. This CDR3 has 14 amino acids. For the CDR3, the DNA is TGTGCCAGCTCACCTCGGACAGGGGCCTACGAGCAGTACTTC. It translates to CASSPRTGAYEQYF.

This clone has just a few counts. The chain recombines TRBV2 with TRBJ1-3; D not certain. CDR3 length: 15 residues. Trimming shortened V by 4 bases and J by 0 bases, and 10 bases separated the two germline ends. Germline V gene data show CDR1 as SNHLY and CDR2 as FYNNEI. CDR3 bases: TGTGCCAGCAGTGTTTCCGGATTCTCTGGAAACACCATATATTTT. Encoded protein: CASSVSGFSGNTIYF.

The chain couples TRBV10-3 to TRBJ1-5; unclear D gene. The V and J ends lost 5 bases and 0 bases respectively, with 8 bases between them. The germline CDR1 and CDR2 sequences are ENHRY and SYGVKD. The CDR3 is 14 amino acids. CDR3 region: CAISPGLSNQPQHF. CDR3 DNA sequence: TGTGCCATCAGTCCGGGCCTTAGCAATCAGCCCCAGCATTTT.

This CDR3 is CASSPGGDTGELFF. The CDR3, as DNA: TGTGCCAGCAGCCCAGGGGGCGACACCGGGGAGCTGTTTTTT. This chain connects TRBV11-3 to TRBJ2-2; TRBD1 aligns across 8 bases. Germline CDR1 SGHNT, CDR2 YENEEA. The CDR3 is 14 amino acids. V dropped 5 bases and J dropped 3; count of bases not matched to a gene: 2. The full variable domain, rest sourced from reference TRBV11-3 and TRBJ2-2, is EAGVVQSPRYKIIEKKQPVAFWCNPISGHNTLYWYLQNLGQGPELLIRYENEEAVDDSQLPKDRFSAERLKGVDSTLKIQPAELGDSAVYLCASSPGGDTGELFFGEGSRLTVL.

This chain joins TRBV7-9 and TRBJ1-2, with a weak D call TRBD1 (5 bases). The germline V gene has CDR1 SEHNR and CDR2 FQNEAQ (reference sequence). The CDR3 extends over 16 amino acids. Trimming shortened V by 4 bases and J by 0 bases, and 15 bases separated the two germline ends. The CDR3: CASSSSGILANYGYTF. CDR3 DNA: TGTGCCAGCAGCTCCTCAGGGATTCTCGCTAACTATGGCTACACCTTC.

This clone was picked up one time. This chain uses TRBV5-6 with TRBJ2-7, with D possibly called TRBD1 or TRBD2 (5 bases each). The ends were cut back, 4 bases at V and 9 bases at J, with 20 bases in the middle. Germline V CDR1 and CDR2: SGHDT, YYEEEE. This CDR3 is 14 amino acids long. This CDR3 is CASSPALGDELQYF. The CDR3 bases are TGTGCCAGCAGCCCGGCGCTCGGGGACGAGTTGCAGTACTTC.

V and J are TRBV21-1 and TRBJ2-1. TRBV21-1 corresponds to a pseudogene. The CDR3 extends over 12 amino acids. The CDR3 spells CATLWTPNEQFF. Here the CDR3 DNA reads TGTGCCACCCTCTGGACCCCCAATGAGCAGTTCTTC.

The V call is TRBV10-2, the J call TRBJ2-1; D is ambiguous. CDR1 is WSHSY, CDR2 SAAADI, per germline. Trimming shortened V by 3 bases and J by 8 bases, and 17 bases separated the two germline ends. The CDR3 runs 15 residues. The CDR3 sequence is CASSEWKSHSDEQFF. In DNA form, the CDR3 reads TGCGCCAGCAGTGAATGGAAGTCACATTCCGATGAGCAGTTCTTC.

The J gene is TRBJ2-7, the V gene TRBV7-2, with D possibly TRBD2 on 7 matching bases. Trimming took off 5 bases at V and 3 bases at J, with 17 bases between the two ends. Germline V lookup: CDR1 SGHTA, CDR2 FQGNSA. The CDR3 extends over 15 amino acids. The CDR3 loop reads CASSPWVGGDYEQYF. CDR3 DNA sequence: TGTGCCAGCAGCCCCTGGGTAGGGGGGGACTACGAGCAGTACTTC.

The chain has TRBV7-2 and TRBJ2-7; 10 bases agree with TRBD1. The germline gives CDR1 SGHTA, CDR2 FQGNSA. V lost 6 bases, J lost 3 bases, and 11 bases stayed unmatched. This CDR3 is 16 amino acids long. CDR3 in amino acids: CASSLRPRDRGYEQYF. DNA for the CDR3: TGTGCCAGCAGTCTCCGACCCCGGGACAGGGGCTACGAGCAGTACTTC.

This clone was observed a single time. The V gene is TRBV15, the J gene TRBJ2-2; D uncertain. This CDR3 contains 14 residues. From germline, CDR1 is LNHNV and CDR2 YYDKDF (reference sequence). V gave up 1 base and J gave up 7 bases, with 10 bases separating them. Here the CDR3 reads CATSRGWPVGELFF. The DNA for the CDR3 is TGTGCCACCAGCAGAGGCTGGCCGGTCGGGGAGCTGTTTTTT.